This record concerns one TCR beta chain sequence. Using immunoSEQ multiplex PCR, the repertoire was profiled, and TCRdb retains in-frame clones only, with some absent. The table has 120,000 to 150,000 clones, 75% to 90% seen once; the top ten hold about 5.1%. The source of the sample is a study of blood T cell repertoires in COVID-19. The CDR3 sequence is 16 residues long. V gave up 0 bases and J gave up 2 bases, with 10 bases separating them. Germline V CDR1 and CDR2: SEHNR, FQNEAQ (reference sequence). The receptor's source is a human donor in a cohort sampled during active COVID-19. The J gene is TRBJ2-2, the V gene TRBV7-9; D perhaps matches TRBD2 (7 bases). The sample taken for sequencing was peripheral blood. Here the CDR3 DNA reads TGTGCCAGCAGCTTAGCGGGCGGGGGCAACACCGGGGAGCTGTTTTTT. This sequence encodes CASSLAGGGNTGELFF.